This TCR beta chain comes out of a study of blood T cell repertoires in COVID-19. Study-level background: PBMCs, B-cell-depleted T cells, or T cells provided the cDNA or gDNA that made up the material.

Profiling relied on immunoSEQ multiplex PCR, and the TCRdb table lists in-frame clones only, not all of them. The sample records about half a million clones, 88% being singletons. The V end lost 4 bases, the J end lost 6 bases, and 4 bases lay between the germline ends. Germline assignment: CDR1 MDHEN and CDR2 SYDVKM. The CDR3 has 11 amino acids. The genes are TRBV28 and TRBJ1-3, with unresolved D. Input material: PBMCs or T cells enriched from blood (not recorded which). This TCR came from a woman in her sixties who had recovered from COVID-19. The chain's CDR3 is CASSYQNTIYF. As DNA, the CDR3 is TGTGCCAGCAGTTATCAAAACACCATATATTTT.